This section outlines one T cell receptor beta chain sequence together with its context. These data belong to a study of T cell changes during pregnancy in multiple sclerosis. Libraries were prepared by immunoSEQ multiplex PCR; TCRdb keeps only in-frame clonotypes and omits some of them. The data contain about 77,000 clones, about nine tenths of them singletons. The length of the CDR3 is 15 residues. Germline-derived CDR1 and CDR2 are MNHEY and SMNVEV (reference sequence). Trimming cost V 7 bases and J 7 bases; bases outside gene matches: 14. Sequencing was performed on peripheral blood, taken before pregnancy. This clonotype was obtained from a female donor with multiple sclerosis, enrolled in a pregnancy study. The chain couples TRBV27 to TRBJ2-7; TRBD1 aligns across 9 bases. The CDR3 region is CASTSGTGNFVEQYF. The CDR3 DNA reads as TGTGCCAGCACCTCAGGGACAGGGAATTTCGTGGAGCAGTACTTC.